The rows below give T cell receptor beta chains drawn from one sample of a study of CD8 T cells in Susac syndrome. TCRdb itself ran the immunoSEQ multiplex PCR reads through MiXCR, one entry per CDR3 protein. Seen here are roughly 200,000 distinct CDR3 sequences, over 90% observed once, and the top ten hold approximately 0.08%. Sequencing was performed on CD4+ T cells from PBMCs. These receptor sequences come from a human donor with multiple sclerosis. Each CDR3 is given with its conserved first and last residue. The D gene is left open where the match is weak. Expanded clones are given a class, and other clones once, few, many or no size at all.

CDR3 | DNA | length | D | J | size | V
CASSQSRGKGLHF | TGTGCCAGCAGCCAGAGTCGGGGAAAAGGCCTCCACTTT | 13 | NA | TRBJ1-6 | NA | TRBV14
CSAVLHGYNEQFF | TGCAGTGCCGTTCTACACGGATACAATGAGCAGTTCTTC | 13 | NA | TRBJ2-1 | NA | TRBV20-1
CASSLDNSQETQYF | TGTGCCAGCAGCTTAGATAACAGCCAAGAGACCCAGTACTTC | 14 | NA | TRBJ2-5 | NA | TRBV11-1
CASSHQASSSNYGYTF | TGTGCCAGCAGCCATCAGGCCAGCTCTTCTAACTATGGCTACACCTTC | 16 | NA | TRBJ1-2 | NA | TRBV3-1
CASTKKQGAWQPQHF | TGTGCCAGCACCAAGAAACAGGGGGCGTGGCAGCCCCAGCATTTT | 15 | NA | TRBJ1-5 | NA | TRBV21-1
CSAPFGATGGEKLFF | TGCAGCGCGCCCTTTGGGGCAACTGGGGGTGAAAAACTGTTTTTT | 15 | NA | TRBJ1-4 | NA | TRBV29-1
CASSLVGDTKFF | TGTGCCAGCAGCCTAGTGGGGGACACCAAGTTCTTC | 12 | NA | TRBJ2-1 | once | TRBV12-3/TRBV12-4
CASSLAREETQYF | TGTGCCAGCAGCTTAGCGCGAGAAGAGACCCAGTACTTC | 13 | NA | TRBJ2-5 | few | TRBV11-1
CASSPWDRDNYGYTF | TGTGCCAGCAGCCCGTGGGACAGGGATAACTATGGCTACACCTTC | 15 | TRBD1 | TRBJ1-2 | NA | TRBV5-6
CAWTWTNSPLHF | TGTGCCTGGACGTGGACAAATTCACCCCTCCACTTT | 12 | NA | TRBJ1-6 | NA | TRBV30
CASSRSGTSRPVMYF | TGTGCCAGCAGCCGCTCCGGGACTAGCCGACCCGTGATGTATTTT | 15 | TRBD2 | TRBJ2-3 | NA | TRBV7-9
CASSYTKSQPQHF | TGTGCCAGCAGTTACACCAAAAGCCAGCCCCAGCATTTT | 13 | NA | TRBJ1-5 | NA | TRBV6-5
CSAQITSYGYTF | TGCAGTGCCCAAATAACGTCTTATGGCTACACCTTC | 12 | NA | TRBJ1-2 | NA | TRBV20-1
CASSHVSGGGPVPEQFF | TGTGCCAGCAGCCATGTCTCCGGCGGGGGGCCTGTCCCGGAGCAGTTCTTC | 17 | TRBD2 | TRBJ2-1 | NA | TRBV4-2
CSAGDRGVGETQYF | TGCAGTGCCGGGGACAGGGGGGTCGGAGAGACCCAGTACTTC | 14 | TRBD1 | TRBJ2-5 | NA | TRBV20-1
CASSIGQGAQYEQYF | TGCGCCAGCAGCATAGGACAGGGGGCGCAGTACGAGCAGTACTTC | 15 | TRBD1 | TRBJ2-7 | NA | TRBV5-1
CSALDRGPYSNQPQHF | TGCAGCGCTTTGGACAGGGGCCCATATAGCAATCAGCCCCAGCATTTT | 16 | TRBD1 | TRBJ1-5 | NA | TRBV29-1
CASNPGQGTDTQYF | TGTGCCAGTAATCCGGGACAGGGGACAGATACGCAGTATTTT | 14 | TRBD1 | TRBJ2-3 | NA | TRBV2
CSAQLGTAYQETQYF | TGCAGTGCCCAATTAGGGACAGCGTACCAAGAGACCCAGTACTTC | 15 | TRBD1 | TRBJ2-5 | NA | TRBV20-1
CASSPALRTSGGLQETQYF | TGTGCCAGCAGCCCGGCCTTAAGGACTAGCGGGGGCCTACAAGAGACCCAGTACTTC | 19 | TRBD2 | TRBJ2-5 | NA | TRBV3-1
CASSLFSGAYNEQFF | TGTGCCAGCAGCCTATTTAGCGGGGCCTACAATGAGCAGTTCTTC | 15 | TRBD2 | TRBJ2-1 | NA | TRBV7-2
CASSQDMRGDTDTQYF | TGCGCCAGCAGCCAAGATATGCGGGGGGACACAGATACGCAGTATTTT | 16 | TRBD2 | TRBJ2-3 | NA | TRBV4-1
CAWSVLTDTEAFF | TGTGCCTGGAGTGTCCTAACAGACACTGAAGCTTTCTTT | 13 | NA | TRBJ1-1 | NA | TRBV30